This T cell receptor (beta chain) was sequenced during a study of T cell changes during pregnancy in multiple sclerosis. Only one count was recorded for this clone. Profiling relied on immunoSEQ multiplex PCR, and the TCRdb table lists in-frame clones only, not all of them. The data contain 67,000 or so clones, around 92% of them singletons. The source was CD8+ T cells from peripheral blood mononuclear cells, collected in the third trimester of pregnancy. The clonotype originates from a female donor in good health, enrolled as a control in a pregnancy study.

The CDR3 region is CATSSNRAEAFF. Here the CDR3 DNA reads TGTGCCACCAGCAGTAACAGGGCTGAAGCTTTCTTT. The J gene is TRBJ1-1, the V gene TRBV15; D perhaps matches TRBD1 (6 bases). The CDR3 spans 12 residues. Germline CDR1 is LNHNV and CDR2 is YYDKDF (reference sequence). Between the trimmed V and J ends, which lost 3 bases and 6 bases, there was a span of 8 bases.